The entry below gives a single T cell receptor (beta chain) sequence along with its context. Its antigen is still unknown. The data stem from a study of CD8+ T cells in alopecia areata. About the study: Among treated patients, oral tofacitinib was administered at 5 to 10 mg twice daily. After 6 to 18 months of tofacitinib, follow-up continued 6 months off drug. Findings and limits, study-wide: The study found that many expanded lesional clones persisted in scalp and blood during tofacitinib. Unlike in mice, where it was clearer, TCR sharing across patients was less clear, possibly HLA-related.

Treatment defined: oral pan-JAK inhibitor, 5-10 mg twice daily. The CDR3 is 14 amino acids. Germline V CDR1 and CDR2: SGDLS, YYNGEE. Between the trimmed V and J ends, which lost 0 bases and 0 bases, there was a span of 6 bases. cDNA serving as the sequencing template came from extracted, reverse transcribed RNA. Sequencing was performed with immunoSEQ multiplex PCR; in TCRdb, only in-frame clones are kept and a portion is missing. The sample shows 200,000 to 250,000 clones, 64% of them seen only once. Sequencing was performed on CD4+ T cells sorted from blood, taken at week 4, from a patient treated with tofacitinib. The TCR originated in a human donor with alopecia areata. This rearrangement joins TRBV9 to TRBJ1-2; D gene ambiguous. CDR3 sequence reads: CASSVGGSNYGYTF. The DNA for the CDR3 is TGTGCCAGCAGCGTAGGAGGATCTAACTATGGCTACACCTTC.